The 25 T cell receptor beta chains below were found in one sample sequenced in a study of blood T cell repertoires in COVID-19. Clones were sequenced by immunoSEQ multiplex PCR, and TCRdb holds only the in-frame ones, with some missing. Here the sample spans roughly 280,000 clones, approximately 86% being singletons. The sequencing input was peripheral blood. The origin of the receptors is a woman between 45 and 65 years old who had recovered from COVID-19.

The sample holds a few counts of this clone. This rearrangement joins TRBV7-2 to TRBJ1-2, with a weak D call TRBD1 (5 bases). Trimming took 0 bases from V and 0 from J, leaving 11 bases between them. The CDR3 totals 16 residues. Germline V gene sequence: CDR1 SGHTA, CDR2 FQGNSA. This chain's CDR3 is CASSLAIGGANYGYTF. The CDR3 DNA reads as TGTGCCAGCAGCTTAGCGATTGGGGGGGCTAACTATGGCTACACCTTC.

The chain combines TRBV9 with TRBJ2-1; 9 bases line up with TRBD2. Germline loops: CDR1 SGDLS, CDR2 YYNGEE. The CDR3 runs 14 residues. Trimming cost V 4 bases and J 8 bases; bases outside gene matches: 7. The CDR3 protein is CASSPRWTSDEQFF. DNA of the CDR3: TGTGCCAGCAGCCCGCGATGGACTAGCGATGAGCAGTTCTTC.

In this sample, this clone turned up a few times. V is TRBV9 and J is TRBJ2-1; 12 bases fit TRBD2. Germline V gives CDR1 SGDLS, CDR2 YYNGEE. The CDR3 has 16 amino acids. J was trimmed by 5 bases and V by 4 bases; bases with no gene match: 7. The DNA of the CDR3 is TGTGCCAGCAGCTCCCTAGCGGGGGGGCCCCACAATGAGCAGTTCTTC. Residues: CASSSLAGGPHNEQFF.

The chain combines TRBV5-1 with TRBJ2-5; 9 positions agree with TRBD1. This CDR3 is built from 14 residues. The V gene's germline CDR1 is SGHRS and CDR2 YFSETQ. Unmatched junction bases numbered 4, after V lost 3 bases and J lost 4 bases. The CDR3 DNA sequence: TGCGCCAGCAGCTGGGGACAGGGAGGAGAGACCCAGTACTTC. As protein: CASSWGQGGETQYF.

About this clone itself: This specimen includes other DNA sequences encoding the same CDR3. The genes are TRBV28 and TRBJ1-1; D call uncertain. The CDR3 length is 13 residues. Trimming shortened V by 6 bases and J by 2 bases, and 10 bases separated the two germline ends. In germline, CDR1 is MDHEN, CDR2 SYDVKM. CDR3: CASSLTGNTEAFF. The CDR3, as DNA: TGTGCCAGCAGCCTCACCGGTAACACTGAAGCTTTCTTT.

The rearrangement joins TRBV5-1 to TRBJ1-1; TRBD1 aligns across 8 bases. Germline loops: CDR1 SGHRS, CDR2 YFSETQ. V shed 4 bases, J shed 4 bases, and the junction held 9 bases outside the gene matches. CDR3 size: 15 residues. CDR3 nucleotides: TGCGCCAGCAGCCCTTGGCAGGGGGCTCGCACTGAAGCTTTCTTT. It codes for CASSPWQGARTEAFF.

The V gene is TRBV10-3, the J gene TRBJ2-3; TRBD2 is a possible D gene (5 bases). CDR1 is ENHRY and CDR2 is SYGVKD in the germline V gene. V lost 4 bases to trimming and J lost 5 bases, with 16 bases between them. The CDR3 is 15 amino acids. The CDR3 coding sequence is TGTGCCATCAGTGGTCTACGTACGGCGGGAGATACGCAGTATTTT. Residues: CAISGLRTAGDTQYF.

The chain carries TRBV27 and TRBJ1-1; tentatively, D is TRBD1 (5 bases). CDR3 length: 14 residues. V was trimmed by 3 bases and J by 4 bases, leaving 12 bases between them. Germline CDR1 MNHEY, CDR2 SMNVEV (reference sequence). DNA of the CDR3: TGTGCCAGCAGTTTTATAGGGGCCTCCACTGAAGCTTTCTTT. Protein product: CASSFIGASTEAFF.

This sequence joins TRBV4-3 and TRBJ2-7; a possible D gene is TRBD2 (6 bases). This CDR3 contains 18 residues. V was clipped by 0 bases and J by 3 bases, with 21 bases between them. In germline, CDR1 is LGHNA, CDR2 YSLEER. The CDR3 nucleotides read TGCGCCAGCAGCCAAGATCAAGGACATCCGGAGGGGCTCTACGAGCAGTACTTC. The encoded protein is CASSQDQGHPEGLYEQYF.

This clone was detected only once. CDR3 in amino acids: CASSRTGQGVILYGYTF. DNA of the CDR3: TGTGCCAGCAGCCGCACGGGACAGGGCGTGATACTCTATGGCTACACCTTC. The chain employs TRBV5-4 and TRBJ1-2; 9 nucleotides match TRBD1. Germline assignment: CDR1 SGHNT and CDR2 YYREEE (reference sequence). Unmatched junction bases numbered 14, after V lost 4 bases and J lost 4 bases. This CDR3 region has 17 residues.

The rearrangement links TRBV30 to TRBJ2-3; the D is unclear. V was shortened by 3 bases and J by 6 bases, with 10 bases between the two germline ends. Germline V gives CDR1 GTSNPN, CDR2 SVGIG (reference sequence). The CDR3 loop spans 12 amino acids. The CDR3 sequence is CAWSPTPDTQYF. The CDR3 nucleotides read TGTGCCTGGAGCCCGACTCCCGATACGCAGTATTTT.

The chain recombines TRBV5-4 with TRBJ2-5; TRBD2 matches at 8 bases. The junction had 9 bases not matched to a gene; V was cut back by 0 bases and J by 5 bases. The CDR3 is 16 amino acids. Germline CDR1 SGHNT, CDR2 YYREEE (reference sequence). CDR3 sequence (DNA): TGTGCCAGCAGCTTGGCCCCTCAGTTAGCGGGGGAGACCCAGTACTTC. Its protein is CASSLAPQLAGETQYF.

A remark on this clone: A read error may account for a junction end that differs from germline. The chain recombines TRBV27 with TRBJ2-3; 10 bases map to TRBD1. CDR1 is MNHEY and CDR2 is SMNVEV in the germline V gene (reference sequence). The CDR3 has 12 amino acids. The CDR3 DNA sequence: TGTGCCAGCAGTCTCCGGGACAGGGGTCTAGTATTT. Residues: CASSLRDRGLVF.

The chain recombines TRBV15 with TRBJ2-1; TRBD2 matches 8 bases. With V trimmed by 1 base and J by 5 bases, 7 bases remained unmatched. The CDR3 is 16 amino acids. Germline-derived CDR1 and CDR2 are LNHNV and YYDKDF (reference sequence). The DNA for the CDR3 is TGTGCCACCAGCAGAGTCGGTAGCGGGGAACACAATGAGCAGTTCTTC. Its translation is CATSRVGSGEHNEQFF.

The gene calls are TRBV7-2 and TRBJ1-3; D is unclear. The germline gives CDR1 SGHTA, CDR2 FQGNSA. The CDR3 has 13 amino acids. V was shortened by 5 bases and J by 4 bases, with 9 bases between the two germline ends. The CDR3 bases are TGTGCCAGCAGCCTCGGGTTCGGAAACACCATATATTTT. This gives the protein CASSLGFGNTIYF.

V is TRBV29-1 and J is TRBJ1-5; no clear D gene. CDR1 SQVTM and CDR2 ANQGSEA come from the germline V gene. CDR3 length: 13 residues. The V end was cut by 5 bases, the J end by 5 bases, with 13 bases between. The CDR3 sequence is CSVKEDVHQPQHF. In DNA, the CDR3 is TGCAGCGTTAAGGAGGACGTGCATCAGCCCCAGCATTTT.

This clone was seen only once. For the CDR3, the DNA is TGTGCCAGCAGCACAGGAGGCAGGGGGCTCGAGTTCTATGGCTACACCTTC. This encodes CASSTGGRGLEFYGYTF. J is TRBJ1-2 and V is TRBV2, with 8 nucleotides matching TRBD1. CDR1 is SNHLY, CDR2 FYNNEI, per germline. V lost 6 bases and J lost 4; bases outside the gene matches: 16. There are 17 residues in the CDR3.

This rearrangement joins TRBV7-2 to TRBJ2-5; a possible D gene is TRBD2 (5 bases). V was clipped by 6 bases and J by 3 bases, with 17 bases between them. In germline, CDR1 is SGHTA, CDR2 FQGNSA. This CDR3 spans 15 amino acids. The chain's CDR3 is CASRGAAQLEETQYF. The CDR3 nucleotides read TGTGCCAGCAGAGGAGCGGCACAACTTGAAGAGACCCAGTACTTC.

CDR3: CASSRSTGGELFF. CDR3 sequence (DNA): TGTGCCAGCAGCCGTTCGACGGGAGGGGAGCTGTTTTTT. V usage is TRBV5-6 and J usage is TRBJ2-2, with D maybe TRBD2 (5 bases). Germline V gives CDR1 SGHDT, CDR2 YYEEEE. V lost 4 bases to trimming and J lost 8 bases, with 12 bases between them. The CDR3 has 13 residues.

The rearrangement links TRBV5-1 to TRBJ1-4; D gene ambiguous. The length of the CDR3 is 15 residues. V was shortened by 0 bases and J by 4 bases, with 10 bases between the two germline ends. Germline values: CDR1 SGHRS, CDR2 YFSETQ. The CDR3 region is CASSLAGVSNEKLFF. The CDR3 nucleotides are TGCGCCAGCAGCTTGGCCGGGGTCAGTAATGAAAAACTGTTTTTT.

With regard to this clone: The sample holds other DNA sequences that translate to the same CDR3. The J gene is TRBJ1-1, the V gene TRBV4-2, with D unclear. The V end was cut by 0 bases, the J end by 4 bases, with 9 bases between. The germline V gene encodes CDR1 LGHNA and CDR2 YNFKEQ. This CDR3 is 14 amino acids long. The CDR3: CASSQDRGSTEAFF. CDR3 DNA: TGTGCCAGCAGCCAAGATCGGGGAAGCACTGAAGCTTTCTTT.

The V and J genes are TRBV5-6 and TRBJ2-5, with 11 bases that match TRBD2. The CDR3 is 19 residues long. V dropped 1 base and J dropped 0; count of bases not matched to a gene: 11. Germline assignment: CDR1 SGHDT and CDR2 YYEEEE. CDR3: CASSLLGVSGRGYQETQYF. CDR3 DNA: TGTGCCAGCAGCTTGTTGGGTGTTAGCGGGAGGGGATACCAAGAGACCCAGTACTTC. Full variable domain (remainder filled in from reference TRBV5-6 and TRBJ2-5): DAGVTQSPTHLIKTRGQQVTLRCSPKSGHDTVSWYQQALGQGPQFIFQYYEEEERQRGNFPDRFSGHQFPNYSSELNVNALLLGDSALYLCASSLLGVSGRGYQETQYFGPGTRLLVL.

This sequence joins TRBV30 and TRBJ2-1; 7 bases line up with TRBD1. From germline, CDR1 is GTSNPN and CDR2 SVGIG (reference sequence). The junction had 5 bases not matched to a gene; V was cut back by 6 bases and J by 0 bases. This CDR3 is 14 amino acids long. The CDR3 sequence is CACTGQYSYNEQFF. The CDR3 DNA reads TGTGCCTGTACGGGACAGTACTCCTACAATGAGCAGTTCTTC.

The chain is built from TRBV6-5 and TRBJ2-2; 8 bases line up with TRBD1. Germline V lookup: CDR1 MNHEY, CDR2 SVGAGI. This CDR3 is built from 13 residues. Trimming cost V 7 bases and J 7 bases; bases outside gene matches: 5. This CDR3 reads CASIRQGSGELFF. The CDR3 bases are TGTGCCAGCATCCGACAGGGGAGCGGGGAGCTGTTTTTT.

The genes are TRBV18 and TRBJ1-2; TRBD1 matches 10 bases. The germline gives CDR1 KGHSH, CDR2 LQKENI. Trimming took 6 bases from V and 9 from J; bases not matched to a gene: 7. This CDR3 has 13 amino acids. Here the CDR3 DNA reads TGTGCCAGCTCCCTCGGACAGGGGGTGAGCTACACCTTC. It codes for CASSLGQGVSYTF.